A selection of T cell receptor beta chains follows, all from one sample in a study of cytomegalovirus exposure and HLA in healthy donors. Profiling relied on immunoSEQ multiplex PCR, and the TCRdb table lists in-frame clones only, not all of them. The repertoire includes about 64,000 clones, around four fifths of them detected once, and 5% sits in the top ten. The sample taken for sequencing was PBMCs. These TCRs come from a male donor in good health and CMV-seropositive. Each CDR3 is given with its conserved first and last residue.

V gene,J gene,CDR3 protein
TRBV5-1,TRBJ1-2,CASSLDGYGYTF
TRBV27,TRBJ2-7,CASSLGLAYEQYF
TRBV12-5,TRBJ2-7,CASGFVGDRGSYEQYF
TRBV2,TRBJ1-4,CASNLRRNEKLFF
TRBV7-9,TRBJ2-5,CASSLIRDETQYF
TRBV4-2,TRBJ2-2,CASSYTPAGGPGTGELFF
TRBV4-1,TRBJ1-2,CASSSGGGLTPFYGYTF
TRBV5-6,TRBJ2-4,CASVVQGSAKNIQYF
TRBV29-1,TRBJ1-1,CSVVPGDHTEAFF
TRBV7-9,TRBJ2-4,CASSLVTGTAAKNIQYF
TRBV7-9,TRBJ2-7,CSSSLEQNEQYF
TRBV7-9,TRBJ1-1,CASSLGVQTEAFF
TRBV2,TRBJ1-6,CATQPGQNSYNSPLHF
TRBV28,TRBJ2-7,CASSDGIIGGGFGSHEQYF
TRBV9,TRBJ1-2,CASSAPVGANYGYTF
TRBV5-6,TRBJ2-7,CASSFGLGANEQYF
TRBV7-6,TRBJ1-1,CASSLRSTGHTEAFF
TRBV14,TRBJ1-3,CASSPLGPGNTIYF
TRBV15,TRBJ2-2,CATSRPPTGKAGELFF